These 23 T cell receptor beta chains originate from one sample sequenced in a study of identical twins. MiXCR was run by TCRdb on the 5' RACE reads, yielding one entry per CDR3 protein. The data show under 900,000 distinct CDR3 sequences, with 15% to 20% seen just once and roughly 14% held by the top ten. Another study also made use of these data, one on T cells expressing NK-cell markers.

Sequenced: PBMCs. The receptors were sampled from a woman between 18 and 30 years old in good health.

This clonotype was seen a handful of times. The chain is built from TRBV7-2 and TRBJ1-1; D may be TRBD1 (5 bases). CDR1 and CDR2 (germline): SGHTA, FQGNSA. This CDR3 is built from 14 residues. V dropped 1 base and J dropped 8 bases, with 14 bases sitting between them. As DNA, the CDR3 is TGTGCCAGCAGCTTAGAGGCTCGTGGGGGAGAAGCTTTCTTT. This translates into CASSLEARGGEAFF.

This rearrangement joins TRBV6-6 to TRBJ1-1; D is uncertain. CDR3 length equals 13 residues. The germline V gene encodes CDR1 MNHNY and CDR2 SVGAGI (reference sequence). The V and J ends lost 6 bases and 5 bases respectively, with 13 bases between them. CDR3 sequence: CASSRTEGTEAFF. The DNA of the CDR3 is TGTGCCAGCAGCCGGACGGAGGGAACTGAAGCTTTCTTT.

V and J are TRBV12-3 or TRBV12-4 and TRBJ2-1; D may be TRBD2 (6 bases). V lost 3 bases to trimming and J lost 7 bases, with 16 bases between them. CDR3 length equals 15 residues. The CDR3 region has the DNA TGTGCCAGCAGTTTCTACGCGGCGGGGCGGAATGAGCAGTTCTTC. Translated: CASSFYAAGRNEQFF.

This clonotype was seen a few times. CDR3 DNA sequence: TGTGCCAGCAGCCAAGCCGGTGACGGACTGAGCTCCTACAATGAGCAGTTCTTC. Translated, it gives CASSQAGDGLSSYNEQFF. The chain employs TRBV3-1 and TRBJ2-1; weak D call: TRBD2 (5 bases). Germline V gene lookup returns CDR1 LGHDT and CDR2 YNNKEL (reference sequence). The CDR3 is 18 amino acids. The germline V and J ends were trimmed by 1 base and 0 bases, with 16 bases remaining between them.

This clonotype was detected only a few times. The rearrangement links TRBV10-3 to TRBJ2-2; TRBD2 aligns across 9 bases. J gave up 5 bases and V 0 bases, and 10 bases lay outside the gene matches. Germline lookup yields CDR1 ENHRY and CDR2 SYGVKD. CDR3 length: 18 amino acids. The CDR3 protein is CAISESGVAGDWTGELFF. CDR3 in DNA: TGTGCCATCAGTGAGTCGGGAGTAGCGGGAGATTGGACCGGGGAGCTGTTTTTT.

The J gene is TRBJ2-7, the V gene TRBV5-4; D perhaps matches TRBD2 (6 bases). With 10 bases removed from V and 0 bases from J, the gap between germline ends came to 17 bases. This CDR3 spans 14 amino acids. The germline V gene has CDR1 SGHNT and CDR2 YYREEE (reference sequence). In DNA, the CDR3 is TGTGCCTACCAGGGATGGCGGGGCTCCTACGAGCAGTACTTC. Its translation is CAYQGWRGSYEQYF. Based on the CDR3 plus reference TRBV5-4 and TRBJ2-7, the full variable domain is ETGVTQSPTHLIKTRGQQVTLRCSSQSGHNTVSWYQQALGQGPQFIFQYYREEENGRGNFPPRFSGLQFPNYSSELNVNALELDDSALYLCAYQGWRGSYEQYFGPGTRLTVT.

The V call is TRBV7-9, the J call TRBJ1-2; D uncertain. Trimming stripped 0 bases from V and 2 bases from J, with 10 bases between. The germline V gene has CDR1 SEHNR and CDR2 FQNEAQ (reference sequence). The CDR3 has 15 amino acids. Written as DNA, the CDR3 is TGTGCCAGCAGCTTAGCACGTTTTGGGAACTATGGCTACACCTTC. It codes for CASSLARFGNYGYTF.

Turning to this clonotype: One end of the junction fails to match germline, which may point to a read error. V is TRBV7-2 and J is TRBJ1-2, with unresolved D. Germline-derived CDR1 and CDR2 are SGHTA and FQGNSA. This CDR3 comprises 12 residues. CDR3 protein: CASSLDGYGHTF. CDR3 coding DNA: TGTGCCAGCAGCTTAGATGGGTATGGCCACACCTTC. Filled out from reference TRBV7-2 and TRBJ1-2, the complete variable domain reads GAGVSQSPSNKVTEKGKDVELRCDPISGHTALYWYRQSLGQGLEFLIYFQGNSAPDKSGLPSDRFSAERTGGSVSTLTIQRTQQEDSAVYLCASSLDGYGHTFGSGTRLTVV.

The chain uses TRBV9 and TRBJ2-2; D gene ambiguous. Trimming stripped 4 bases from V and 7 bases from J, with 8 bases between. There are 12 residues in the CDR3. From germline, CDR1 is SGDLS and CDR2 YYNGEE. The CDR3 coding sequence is TGTGCCAGCAGCCCCCGGATCGGGGAGCTGTTTTTT. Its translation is CASSPRIGELFF.

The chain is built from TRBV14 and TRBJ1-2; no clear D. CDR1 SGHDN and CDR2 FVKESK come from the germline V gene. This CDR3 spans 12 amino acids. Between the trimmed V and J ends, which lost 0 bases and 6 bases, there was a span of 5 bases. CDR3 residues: CASSQDWNGYTF. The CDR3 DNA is TGTGCCAGCAGCCAAGACTGGAATGGCTACACCTTC.

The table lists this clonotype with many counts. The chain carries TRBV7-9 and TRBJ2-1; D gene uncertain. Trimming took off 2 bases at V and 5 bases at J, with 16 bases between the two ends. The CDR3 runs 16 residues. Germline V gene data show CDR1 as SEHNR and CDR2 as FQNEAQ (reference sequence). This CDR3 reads CASSLRGEGFDNEQFF. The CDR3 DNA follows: TGTGCCAGCAGCTTACGCGGTGAAGGGTTCGACAATGAGCAGTTCTTC.

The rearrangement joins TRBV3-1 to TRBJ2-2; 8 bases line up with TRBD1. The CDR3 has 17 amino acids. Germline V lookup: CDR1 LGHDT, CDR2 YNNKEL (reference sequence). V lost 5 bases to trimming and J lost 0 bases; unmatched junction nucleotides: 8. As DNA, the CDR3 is TGTGCCAGCAGCGACAGGGGAAGCGGAACGAACACCGGGGAGCTGTTTTTT. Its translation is CASSDRGSGTNTGELFF.

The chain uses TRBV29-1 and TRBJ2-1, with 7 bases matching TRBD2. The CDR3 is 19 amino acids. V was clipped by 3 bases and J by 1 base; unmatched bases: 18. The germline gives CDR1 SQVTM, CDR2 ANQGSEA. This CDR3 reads CSVEGGRVSGARSYNEQFF. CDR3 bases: TGCAGCGTTGAGGGAGGTCGGGTAAGCGGGGCAAGGTCCTACAATGAGCAGTTCTTC.

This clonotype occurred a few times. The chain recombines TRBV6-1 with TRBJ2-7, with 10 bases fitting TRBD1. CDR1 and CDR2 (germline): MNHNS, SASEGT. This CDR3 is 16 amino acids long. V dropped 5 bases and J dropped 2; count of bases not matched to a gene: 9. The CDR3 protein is CASSSRDRGYPYEQYF. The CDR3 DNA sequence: TGTGCCAGCAGTAGCCGGGACAGGGGCTACCCCTACGAGCAGTACTTC.

CDR3 loop: CASSLVRTSGRLTTGELFF. CDR3 sequence (DNA): TGTGCCAGCAGCTTAGTGCGGACTAGCGGGAGGTTGACCACCGGGGAGCTGTTTTTT. V usage is TRBV7-8 and J usage is TRBJ2-2, with 14 bases identical to TRBD2. Germline assignment: CDR1 SGHVS and CDR2 FQNEAQ. With V trimmed by 1 base and J by 4 bases, 8 bases remained unmatched. The CDR3 loop spans 19 amino acids.

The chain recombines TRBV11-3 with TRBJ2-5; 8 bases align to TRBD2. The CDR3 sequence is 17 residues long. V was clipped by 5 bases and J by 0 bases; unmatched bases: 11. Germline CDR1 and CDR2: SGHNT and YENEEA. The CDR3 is CASSPGSSGDHQETQYF. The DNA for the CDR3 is TGTGCCAGCAGCCCCGGTAGTAGCGGGGATCACCAAGAGACCCAGTACTTC.

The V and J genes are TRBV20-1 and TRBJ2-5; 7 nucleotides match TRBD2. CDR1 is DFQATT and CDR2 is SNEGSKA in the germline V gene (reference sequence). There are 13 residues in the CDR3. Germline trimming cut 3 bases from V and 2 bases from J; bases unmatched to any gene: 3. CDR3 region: CSASLRGQETQYF. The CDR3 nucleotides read TGCAGTGCTAGTTTGCGGGGGCAAGAGACCCAGTACTTC.

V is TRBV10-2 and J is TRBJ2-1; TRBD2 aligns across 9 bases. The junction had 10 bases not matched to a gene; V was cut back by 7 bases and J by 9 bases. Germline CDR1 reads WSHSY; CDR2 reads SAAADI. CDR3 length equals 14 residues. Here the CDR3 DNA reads TGCGCCAGCACAAAAGCGGGAGGCCACGGTGAGCAGTTCTTC. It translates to CASTKAGGHGEQFF.

CDR3 residues: CSASHSGRGTDTQYF. The DNA for the CDR3 is TGCAGTGCTAGCCATAGCGGGAGAGGGACAGATACGCAGTATTTT. The chain is built from TRBV20-1 and TRBJ2-3; 9 bases align to TRBD2. After removal of 3 bases from V and 3 bases from J, the junction contained 7 bases not matched to a gene. CDR3 length: 15 residues. Germline CDR1 DFQATT, CDR2 SNEGSKA (reference sequence).

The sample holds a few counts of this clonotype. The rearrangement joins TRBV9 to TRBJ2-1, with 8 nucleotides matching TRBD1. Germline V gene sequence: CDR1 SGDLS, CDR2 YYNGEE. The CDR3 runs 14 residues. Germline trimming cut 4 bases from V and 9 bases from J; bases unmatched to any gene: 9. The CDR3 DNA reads TGTGCCAGCAGCCGTGGACAGGGTTCTAGTGAGCAGTTCTTC. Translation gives CASSRGQGSSEQFF.

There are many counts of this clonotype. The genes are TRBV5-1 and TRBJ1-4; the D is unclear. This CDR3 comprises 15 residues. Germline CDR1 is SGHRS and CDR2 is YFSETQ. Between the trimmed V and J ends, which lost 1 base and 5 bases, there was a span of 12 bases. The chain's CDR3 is CASSLNAGLNEKLFF. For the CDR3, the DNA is TGCGCCAGCAGCTTGAACGCGGGGTTAAATGAAAAACTGTTTTTT.

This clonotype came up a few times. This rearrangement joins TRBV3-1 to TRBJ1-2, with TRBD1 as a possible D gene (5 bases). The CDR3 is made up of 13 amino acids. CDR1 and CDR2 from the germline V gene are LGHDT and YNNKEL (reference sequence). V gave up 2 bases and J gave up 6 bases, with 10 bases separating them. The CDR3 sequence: CASSQLEGDGYTF. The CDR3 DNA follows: TGTGCCAGCAGCCAACTTGAAGGGGATGGCTACACCTTC.

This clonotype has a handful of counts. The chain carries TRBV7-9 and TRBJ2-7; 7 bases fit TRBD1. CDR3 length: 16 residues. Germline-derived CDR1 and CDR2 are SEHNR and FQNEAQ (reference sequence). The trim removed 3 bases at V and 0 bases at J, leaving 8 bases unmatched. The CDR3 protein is CASSFNPGTASYEQYF. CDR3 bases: TGTGCCAGCAGCTTTAACCCTGGGACAGCCTCCTACGAGCAGTACTTC.